This entry concerns a single T cell receptor (beta chain). Its antigen is currently unknown. The data were taken from a study of cytomegalovirus exposure and HLA in healthy donors. Overall study results and limits: CMV serostatus was the only immune exposure information that was available. HLA-A and HLA-B allele assignments for most subjects were reportedly predicted accurately using TCR beta sequences.

The CDR3 runs to 15 residues. Per the germline V gene, CDR1 is MNHNS and CDR2 is SASEGT. After removal of 1 base from V and 2 bases from J, the junction contained 5 bases not matched to a gene. The PCR contained 60 Vbeta and 13 Jbeta primers. Generated by immunoSEQ multiplex PCR, the TCRdb table keeps only in-frame clones and is missing some. Of some 190,000 clones in the sample, around 78% were seen once. The receptor was isolated from a woman in her 30s in good health and CMV-seropositive. The rearrangement joins TRBV6-1 to TRBJ2-7; the match to TRBD2 covers 7 bases. The specimen was PBMCs. CDR3 sequence (DNA): TGTGCCAGCAGTGAAGATACAGCGGGGCCCTACGAGCAGTACTTC. Protein product: CASSEDTAGPYEQYF.